This note documents a single T cell receptor beta chain sequence. Its antigen is not known. The data were taken from a study of a mutant IDH1 vaccine in newly diagnosed glioma. Study as a whole: Vaccines were first given 4-6 weeks after radiotherapy alone, or with temozolomide cycles. The earlier regimen, radiotherapy, temozolomide, or both, was most often both. Study outcomes and limitations: Any relationship between pseudoprogression and changes in top peripheral T cell clonotypes seemed absent.

The time point: week 47, end of study. It was 300 ug of mutant IDH1 20-mer peptide that made up each vaccine dose, given with topical imiquimod. Repertoires were generated with immunoSEQ multiplex PCR, while TCRdb's copy carries only in-frame clones and drops some. The data show about 55,000 clones, 70% to 85% seen once. V was shortened by 4 bases and J by 0 bases, with 12 bases between the two germline ends. The CDR3 totals 15 residues. The germline CDR1 and CDR2 sequences are PRHDT and FYEKMQ (reference sequence). The sequences come from PBMCs, collected from a glioma patient whose treatment included an IDH1 peptide vaccine. The chain uses TRBV13 and TRBJ1-2; no clear D gene. The clonotype comes from a woman aged 40 to 49 with glioma. Some clones in this sample may be carry-over from other donors' samples. The CDR3: CASSSPGQANYGYTF. The CDR3 DNA is TGTGCCAGCAGCTCGCCGGGCCAGGCTAACTATGGCTACACCTTC.